This T cell receptor (beta chain) was identified during a study of shared clonotypes between healthy human individuals. CD45RA+ naive and CD45RA-negative memory subsets were separated from CD4+ cells. DNA at 150 to 200 ng, about 30,000 T cell genomes, went into sorted-subset replicate PCRs. TCRdb's table, derived via immunoSEQ multiplex PCR, lists solely in-frame clones and lacks some. Of 1.4 million or so clones listed, about 98.5% are singletons. V lost 4 bases and J lost 5, with 15 bases in between. The germline CDR1 and CDR2 sequences are LNHDA and SQIVND (reference sequence). This CDR3 is built from 14 residues.

This clonotype was obtained from a man in his thirties or forties in good health. The sample comprised naive CD4+ T cells sorted from blood. The sample's subset: CD45RA+ positively selected. V usage is TRBV19 and J usage is TRBJ2-7, with D unresolved. CDR3: CASSTTVLNHEQYF. The CDR3 DNA sequence: TGTGCCAGTAGTACCACCGTCTTAAACCACGAGCAGTACTTC. Based on the CDR3 plus reference TRBV19 and TRBJ2-7, the full variable domain is DGGITQSPKYLFRKEGQNVTLSCEQNLNHDAMYWYRQDPGQGLRLIYYSQIVNDFQKGDIAEGYSVSREKKESFPLTVTSAQKNPTAFYLCASSTTVLNHEQYFGPGTRLTVT.